This T cell receptor beta chain was recorded in a study of CD8 T cells in Susac syndrome. The authors reverse transcribed roughly 0.5 to 1 ug RNA with random hexamers. The immunoSEQ assay covered 54 Vbeta and 13 Jbeta segments for CDR3. TCRdb processed the immunoSEQ multiplex PCR reads anew with MiXCR; each CDR3 protein has one entry. The table has over 120,000 distinct CDR3 sequences, approximately 95% seen once. From germline, CDR1 is GTSNPN and CDR2 SVGIG (reference sequence). V lost 4 bases and J 7 bases, leaving 13 bases between the germline ends. This CDR3 contains 12 residues. The sample consisted of CD4+ T cells from PBMCs. The clonotype originates from a human donor with Susac syndrome. This chain connects TRBV30 to TRBJ1-2; D unclear. This CDR3 reads CAWTEGSSGYTF. The CDR3 DNA reads as TGTGCCTGGACCGAAGGGTCTAGTGGCTACACCTTC.